A selection of T cell receptor beta chains follows, all from one sample in a study of OX40 agonist ivuxolimab in advanced cancers. The method was immunoSEQ multiplex PCR; TCRdb's version includes in-frame clones alone and lacks a portion of them. The sample shows nearly 70,000 clones, approximately 90% of them seen only once. Source: CD4+ or CD8+ T cells sorted from blood, taken in a trial of the OX40 agonist ivuxolimab. These receptors were taken from an adult with an advanced solid tumor such as melanoma, head and neck, liver or kidney cancer. CDR3s include the opening cysteine and the closing phenylalanine or tryptophan. Fields, in order: V gene, D gene, J gene, clone size, CDR3 protein, CDR3 DNA. A D gene is named only where the DNA matches it firmly. Size is stated for part of the rows, as once, few or many counts, or as a class when the clone is expanded.

>TRBV11-3|.|TRBJ2-1|.
CASSLRTKGNEQFF
TGTGCCAGCAGCTTAAGGACCAAAGGCAATGAGCAGTTCTTC
>TRBV5-4|.|TRBJ2-3|.
CASSRPPSTDTQYF
TGTGCCAGCAGCCGCCCGCCCAGCACAGATACGCAGTATTTT
>TRBV4-3|TRBD1|TRBJ2-7|.
CASSRSGQLTYEQYF
TGCGCCAGCAGCCGTTCGGGACAGCTCACCTACGAGCAGTACTTC
>TRBV12-5|.|TRBJ2-2|.
CASGLRGLNTGELFF
TGTGCTAGTGGTTTACGTGGGCTGAACACCGGGGAGCTGTTTTTT
>TRBV7-9|TRBD1|TRBJ1-1|.
CASSLAEGAREAFF
TGTGCCAGCAGCTTAGCAGAGGGGGCGAGGGAAGCTTTCTTT
>TRBV6-5|TRBD1|TRBJ1-2|.
CASSPWGTELYGYTF
TGTGCCAGCAGCCCCTGGGGGACAGAGCTCTATGGCTACACCTTC
>TRBV6-1|.|TRBJ2-3|.
CAGGRRGTQYF
TGTGCCGGGGGGAGGCGAGGTACGCAGTATTTT
>TRBV29-1|.|TRBJ1-1|.
CSVDTDEAFF
TGCAGCGTGGACACCGATGAAGCTTTCTTT
>TRBV19|.|TRBJ2-3|.
CASSLGGRVLPTQYF
TGTGCCAGTAGCCTAGGGGGACGGGTTTTGCCTACGCAGTATTTT
>TRBV5-6|.|TRBJ1-6|.
CASSLMSGNNSPLHF
TGTGCCAGCAGCTTGATGTCGGGGAATAATTCACCCCTCCACTTT
>TRBV7-3|.|TRBJ2-6|few
CASSLTAAPPGGANVLTF
TGTGCCAGCAGCTTAACGGCGGCTCCACCGGGCGGGGCCAACGTCCTGACTTTC
>TRBV7-9|.|TRBJ2-1|.
CASSPLGRRFNEQFF
TGTGCCAGCAGCCCCTTAGGGAGGAGGTTCAATGAGCAGTTCTTC
>TRBV10-3|TRBD2|TRBJ2-3|.
CATCSGLAGADTQYF
TGTGCCACCTGTTCGGGACTAGCGGGGGCAGATACGCAGTATTTT
>TRBV5-6|.|TRBJ2-2|.
CASSLVGGTGELFF
TGTGCCAGCAGCTTGGTCGGTGGAACCGGGGAGCTGTTTTTT
>TRBV18|.|TRBJ1-5|.
CASSPRAGNQPQHF
TGTGCCAGCTCACCTCGGGCAGGGAATCAGCCCCAGCATTTT
>TRBV11-3|.|TRBJ2-1|.
CASSLDPVYNEQFF
TGTGCCAGCAGCTTAGATCCCGTCTACAATGAGCAGTTCTTC
>TRBV6-5|.|TRBJ2-4|.
CASALTGQTKNIQYF
TGTGCCAGCGCCCTAACCGGACAGACCAAAAACATTCAGTACTTC
>TRBV19|.|TRBJ1-5|.
CASTPARAGKRPQHF
TGTGCCAGTACCCCGGCGAGGGCCGGGAAAAGGCCCCAGCATTTT
>TRBV7-2|TRBD1|TRBJ1-1|once
CASTVGTGATEAFF
TGTGCCAGCACCGTTGGGACAGGGGCCACTGAAGCTTTCTTT
>TRBV5-6|TRBD1|TRBJ2-3|.
CASSLATGGQGSTDTQYF
TGTGCCAGCAGCTTGGCTACAGGGGGTCAGGGTAGCACAGATACGCAGTATTTT
>TRBV15|.|TRBJ1-5|once
CATSRATQSQHF
TGTGCCACCAGCAGAGCTACTCAATCCCAGCATTTT
>TRBV10-3|TRBD1|TRBJ2-7|.
CAIRETLGQGAYEQYF
TGTGCCATCAGAGAGACCCTCGGACAGGGGGCCTACGAGCAGTACTTC
>TRBV19|.|TRBJ1-5|.
CASSIPTLTTLHQPQHF
TGTGCCAGTAGTATCCCAACACTGACAACCCTACATCAGCCCCAGCATTTT
>TRBV7-2|TRBD1|TRBJ1-5|.
CASSQAGGLGPQHF
TGTGCCAGCAGCCAGGCAGGGGGGTTGGGGCCCCAGCATTTT
>TRBV15|.|TRBJ1-2|.
CATRSSKGGGYTF
TGTGCCACCCGCTCCTCGAAGGGCGGTGGCTACACCTTC
>TRBV6-6|.|TRBJ2-5|once
CASTDKSRGRETQYF
TGTGCCAGCACCGATAAGAGTCGGGGGCGAGAGACCCAGTACTTC
>TRBV19|TRBD1|TRBJ1-5|.
CASRLGKDRALINQNQPQHF
TGTGCCAGTAGATTGGGCAAGGACAGGGCGCTTATTAATCAAAATCAGCCCCAGCATTTT
>TRBV5-5|.|TRBJ2-2|.
CASSSGLGFNTGELFF
TGTGCCAGCAGCTCGGGGCTGGGGTTTAACACCGGGGAGCTGTTTTTT
>TRBV7-9|.|TRBJ1-5|.
CASSLAGQPQHF
TGTGCCAGCAGCTTAGCGGGTCAGCCCCAGCATTTT
>TRBV4-1|.|TRBJ1-2|.
CASSHCRNRKTYGYTF
TGCGCCAGCAGCCACTGTAGGAACCGAAAGACCTATGGCTACACCTTC
>TRBV2|TRBD1|TRBJ1-5|.
CASSYTGVSNQPQHF
TGTGCCAGCAGTTACACAGGGGTTAGCAATCAGCCCCAGCATTTT
>TRBV14|TRBD1|TRBJ2-2|.
CASSQNSGTATGELFF
TGTGCCAGCAGCCAAAATTCCGGGACAGCCACCGGGGAGCTGTTTTTT
>TRBV10-3|TRBD1|TRBJ1-4|.
CAIKPTGGREKLFF
TGTGCCATCAAGCCGACAGGGGGCAGGGAAAAACTGTTTTTT
>TRBV18|.|TRBJ1-2|.
CASSPSGPNYGYTF
TGTGCCAGCTCACCCTCCGGTCCTAACTATGGCTACACCTTC
>TRBV5-1|.|TRBJ2-7|.
CASSTGQSPGEQYF
TGCGCCAGCAGCACCGGACAGTCCCCCGGCGAGCAGTACTTC
>TRBV29-1|TRBD1|TRBJ1-1|.
CSAQGGTEAFF
TGCAGCGCTCAGGGGGGCACTGAAGCTTTCTTT